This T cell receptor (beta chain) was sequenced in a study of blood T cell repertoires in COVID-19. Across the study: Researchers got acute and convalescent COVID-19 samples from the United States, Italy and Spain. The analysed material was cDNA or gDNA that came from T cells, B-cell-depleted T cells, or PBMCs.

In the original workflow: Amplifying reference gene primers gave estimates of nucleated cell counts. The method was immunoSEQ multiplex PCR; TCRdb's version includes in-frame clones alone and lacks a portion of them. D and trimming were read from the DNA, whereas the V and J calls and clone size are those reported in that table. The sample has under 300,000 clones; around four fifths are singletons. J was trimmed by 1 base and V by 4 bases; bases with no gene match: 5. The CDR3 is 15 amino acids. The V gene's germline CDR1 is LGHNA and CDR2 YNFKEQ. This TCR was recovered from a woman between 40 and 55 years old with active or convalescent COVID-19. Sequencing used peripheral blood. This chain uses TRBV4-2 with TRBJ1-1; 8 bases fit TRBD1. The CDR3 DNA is TGTGCCAGCAGCCCGCAGGGGGCGGAGAACACTGAAGCTTTCTTT. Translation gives CASSPQGAENTEAFF.